This T cell receptor (beta chain) was sequenced in a study of blood T cell repertoires in COVID-19 (dated by TCRdb to 2019 to 2021). For the wider study: The collaborator samples originated in the United States, Italy and Spain and spanned the acute and convalescent phases of COVID-19. The material from the prospective study consisted of cDNA or gDNA derived from T cells, B-cell-depleted T cells, or PBMCs. Deeply sampled blood TCRbeta repertoires from subjects exposed to, actively infected with, or recovered from COVID-19 were included in the dataset. The repertoires were released in a freely available public database intended as a resource for research on the immune response to SARS-CoV-2. The samples were drawn from two sources: the first 160 participants of the ongoing ImmuneRACE study, and fewer than 1,500 subjects contributed by 6 global collaborators. The sample metadata nearly always contained a de-identified subject ID, COVID-19 status, age in years and sex. Where HLA class I and class II types were available, the types were taken from metadata supplied by the sample provider, not from assay-based typing.

Broad study findings and their caveats: How much clinical and demographic metadata was included differed by source and by participant, and the metadata was provided uncurated.

As regards this clone: No cognate antigen has been identified for it. Per-base qualities were not stored, and no clone one base away is much larger.

The immunoSEQ Assay, a bias-controlled multiplex PCR, was used to amplify TCRbeta CDR3 regions from genomic DNA. In the original analysis: Nucleated cell counts per sample were estimated from amplification of reference gene primers within the assay. To quantify the absolute abundance of each unique TCRbeta CDR3 rearrangement, sequence reads were collapsed and filtered. Productive Simpson clonality was computed per sample as the square root of Simpson's diversity index over productive rearrangements. As stored in TCRdb, this immuneACCESS dataset retains in-frame rearrangements with V and J assigned. A fraction of the clones does not appear; measured against another copy, unresolved V genes explain less than half of the discrepancy, and the remainder lacks a known reason. V, J and clone size are taken as reported in that table, and D and trimming were inferred from the DNA itself. For this sample the table gives about 62,000 clones, of which about nine tenths were detected only once. Jointly, the top ten make up approximately 1.2% of the sample.

Each collaborating institution followed its own protocols to collect whole blood in K2EDTA tubes. Collaborator samples were shipped for TCRbeta analysis as frozen whole blood, isolated PBMCs, or DNA extracted from either sample type. The sample taken for sequencing was peripheral blood. This TCR was recovered from a woman of 80 years or more with acute or convalescent COVID-19.

The sequence in DNA is TGTGCCAGCAGTTTAACCGGGACAACTGAAAAACTGTTTTTT. This sequence encodes CASSLTGTTEKLFF. This sequence uses TRBV11-2 and TRBJ1-4, and perhaps TRBD1 as D gene, on 6 matching bases. V drops 6 bases and J drops 7 bases, leaving 15 bases in between. As encoded in the germline V gene, CDR1 is SGHAT while CDR2 is FQNNGV. The CDR3 runs 14 amino acids, cysteine and phenylalanine included. The DNA shown is the 42-base CDR3, in frame from base 1. Here the CDR3 is joined to the reference TRBV11-2 and TRBJ1-4 genes, and the full variable domain is: EAGVAQSPRYKIIEKRQSVAFWCNPISGHATLYWYQQILGQGPKLLIQFQNNGVVDDSQLPKDRFSAERLKGVDSTLKIQPAKLEDSAVYLCASSLTGTTEKLFFGSGTQLSVL.